This T cell receptor beta chain was sequenced for a study of identical twins. A word on this clonotype: Its antigen is not known. One end of the junction is discordant with germline, which a read error may explain.

TCRdb recomputed calls from the 5' RACE reads with MiXCR, one row per CDR3 protein. The sample has 500,000 to 550,000 distinct CDR3 sequences, roughly a fifth seen once. General study points: One should note that invariant MAIT and iNKT cells could partly confound zero-insertion analyses.

These same records also appear under a second study, on T cells expressing NK-cell markers.

The receptor's source is a woman in her late teens or twenties in good health. The material sequenced was CD4+ T cells sorted from blood.

CDR3 amino acids: CASSDSGQDHEQYF. The CDR3 DNA reads TGTGCCAGCAGTGACTCGGGACAGGACCACGAGCAGTACTTC. The chain is built from TRBV6-5 and TRBJ2-7; 8 bases fit TRBD1. Germline CDR1 MNHEY, CDR2 SVGAGI. The CDR3 is 14 amino acids.